Listed here is a single T cell receptor (beta chain). Its specificity is unknown. Profiled with immunoSEQ multiplex PCR; TCRdb holds only in-frame clones, not every one. Of approximately 12,000 clones in the sample, nearly 70% were seen once. This sample was taken from a study of neoadjuvant nivolumab and ipilimumab in lung cancer. Study conclusions and caveats: A small number of samples were TCR sequenced. Higher pretherapy blood TCR richness went with higher resected-tumor richness.

Trimming took 4 bases from V and 6 from J; bases not matched to a gene: 12. The CDR3 loop spans 15 amino acids. The V gene's germline CDR1 is GTSNPN and CDR2 SVGIG (reference sequence). V gene TRBV30 combines with J gene TRBJ2-3, with TRBD2 identical over 8 bases. The source is an adult with non-small cell lung cancer. The sequencing used peripheral blood, collected after neoadjuvant nivolumab, alone or with ipilimumab, at or shortly before surgery. CDR3 in amino acids: CAWTGGAGVDDTQYF. In nucleotides, the CDR3 is TGTGCCTGGACCGGGGGGGCGGGAGTTGACGATACGCAGTATTTT.